This section outlines one TCR beta chain sequence together with its context. Its antigen has not been determined. No much larger clone is present one base from it, and per-base qualities are unavailable. This sample stems from a study of cytomegalovirus exposure and HLA in healthy donors (dated by TCRdb to between 2016 and 2019). About the investigation overall: An earlier analysis of approximately 590 of the donors reported 250 to 300 Gb of sequence data and roughly 100 million unique TCR beta sequences from about 180 million T cells. An early release covering about 600 HLA-typed donors comprised around 300 gigabases of sequencing data and 85 million to 100 million unique TCR sequences. Among the roughly 410 genotyped donors, around 79% belonged to the genetic ancestry cluster associated with self-reported Caucasian donors. The aim of the study was to test whether cataloging public T cell receptors could identify signatures of past pathogen exposure. The study used immunosequencing to profile the T cell repertoires of around 600 subjects and linked those repertoires to cytomegalovirus serostatus. A separate validation cohort of 100 to 150 different subjects was used in addition to the roughly 700-subject first cohort. To predict cytomegalovirus infection status, the study combined high-throughput TCR immunosequencing, statistical association of individual TCRs with disease status, and machine learning. A later analysis re-analyzed previously published TCR beta repertoires from 660 or so donors and added high-resolution HLA genotyping to study TCR occurrence patterns. Rather than drawing on any new phenotypic data, the later analysis identified candidate immune exposures from TCR beta sequences and the way those sequences occurred across donors. An earlier analysis of a few hundred of the donors applied high-throughput TCR beta sequencing to assess whether each TCR beta V gene segment acted as functional or pseudogenic. Alongside the repertoire data, information on donor age, sex, ethnicity and CMV serostatus was compiled. A later genetic analysis took genome-wide SNP genotypes for about 55% of the 666 donors and used that subset as a discovery cohort. All discovery cohort repertoires had been generated on a single sequencing platform. HLA typing covered class I and class II loci at four-digit resolution. The number of typed donors differed by locus: roughly 629-630 for A, B, C, DRB1 and DQB1; approximately 520 for DQA1; approximately 600 for DPA1; and 400 to 480 for DPB1. About 5 DR-DQ haplotypes were handled as single units for association and clustering, since linkage in the cohort was strong. Among a few hundred genotyped donors of the cohort, an average of approximately 230,000 unique TCR beta nucleotide sequences were sequenced per donor, 15% to 20% of them non-productive.

Libraries were made using the immunoSEQ multiplex PCR assay. For the multiplex PCR, a mixture combining 60 forward primers for TCR Vbeta segments and 13 reverse primers for TCR Jbeta segments was used. Amplification of the CDR3 region of rearranged TCR beta genes was performed with a multiplex PCR assay on genomic DNA. The Illumina HiSeq System was used to sequence the amplified TCR beta libraries as 87-base-pair reads. As for how the authors treated the data: A later analysis tallied 70 million to 100 million unique TCR beta chains across the 640 or so repertoires, and about 10 million of those chains were shared by two or more donors. A nearest-neighbor algorithm error-corrected the raw reads and collapsed the reads into unique sequences, merging closely related sequences to remove PCR and sequencing errors. CDR3 sequences were aligned to IMGT reference sequences to assign V, D and J gene segments. For a sequence to be retained, a match of at least six nucleotides to both a V gene segment and a J gene segment was required. A rearrangement counted as productive if the CDR3 had no stop codons and remained in frame with V and J, and every other rearrangement counted as non-productive. CDR3 was defined according to IMGT convention as the region running from the second conserved V-encoded cysteine to the conserved J-encoded phenylalanine. The earlier analysis of about 610 of the donors excluded sequences that lacked an unambiguous match to a single V gene segment. In an earlier analysis of approximately 550 of the donors, V segments were called functional above 56.7% productive rearrangements and were called segregating when the between-donor standard deviation exceeded 5%. A statistical classification framework was built to diagnose cytomegalovirus status from the catalog of TCR beta chain sequences. A later analysis assigned V and J genes by comparing TCR nucleotide sequences with IMGT/GENE-DB human TR gene sequences. Using the TCRdist pipeline, a later analysis assigned CDR3 sequences along with most-parsimonious VDJ recombination scenarios. In a later analysis, every TCR beta chain was defined by the combination of its CDR3 amino acid sequence and its V-gene family, and reads without a unique V-gene family were dropped. In a later analysis, 500 to 700 highly shared, low-generation-probability nucleotide sequences were removed to address suspected cross-contamination and a sequencing artifact. A later analysis calculated a clonal expansion index for each public chain from normalized within-repertoire ranks of inferred template counts. In a later analysis, generation probabilities were computed using a VDJ recombination model fitted to out-of-frame rearrangements, and the results were checked against IGoR. A later analysis scored TCR-TCR, TCR-HLA and TCR-CMV co-occurrence with hypergeometric tests, applying a repertoire-size bias correction to TCR pairs. A later analysis estimated false discovery rates by permuting HLA or CMV assignments 20 times. In a later analysis, co-occurring TCRs were grouped with DBSCAN, and TCRdist sequence similarity was added when clustering was performed within HLA-allele-positive subsets. Co-occurrence clustering excluded repertoires with fewer than 30,000 or more than 120,000 public chains, plus five with anomalous nucleotide sharing. The clones in this table, taken by TCRdb from immuneACCESS, are in-frame only. Not every clone is retained; where verified, under half of the shortfall comes from an unresolved V gene, and the cause of the rest is unknown. Clone size and V and J calls were adopted from that table, with D and trimming inferred from the DNA. In all, the sample holds under 55,000 clones, and around 80% of those were seen once. Around 8% of the sample comes from the top ten.

What the research found in general, with its limitations: When HLA alleles, especially DR and DQ, strongly co-occurred, attributing TCR associations to individual alleles was difficult. In an earlier analysis of over 550 of the donors, most TCR beta V segments were observed in productive rearrangements about 87% or about 30% of the time, broadly matching IMGT annotations. In a later analysis, TCR association rates were found to vary across HLA loci, with the most associated TCRs seen for DRB1 alleles and the fewest for HLA-C alleles. The classifier was reported to diagnose cytomegalovirus status with high specificity and sensitivity in both the original and validation cohorts. A further reported finding was that TCR beta sequences accurately predicted the HLA-A and HLA-B alleles for most subjects in the first cohort. A group of highly shared sequence variants was considered likely to be a technical artifact of the sequencing pipeline. Specific HLA alleles were associated with over 15,000 TCR beta sequences at a false discovery rate of 0.05 in a later analysis. Because counts were too low, approximately 15 rarely observed V segments, including chromosome 9 orphons, were excluded from the earlier analysis of around 590 of the donors. According to the authors, the approach could potentially be generalized to other disease states and immunological phenotypes. In the study, 150 to 200 TCR beta chains were listed as associated with cytomegalovirus. Most CMV-associated TCR beta chains appeared to be HLA-restricted in a later analysis, and the HLA associations seemed to be driven largely by CMV exposure. For the cohort, immune exposure information was limited to CMV serostatus. The presence/absence analyses assumed that sequencing depth was roughly uniform across donors, and that assumption may not be true. In vitro tests confirmed that a few of the cytomegalovirus-associated TCR beta chains recognize cytomegalovirus antigens. Most TCR sequences were observed very rarely across donors, whereas some public TCRs were present in many individuals. Because HLA typing was unavailable for some donors at each locus, only the typed subset was used in association tests. The cohort was sequenced for TCR beta chains only, and without alpha or paired-chain data the features that could be detected were limited. In a later genetic analysis, a missense DCLRE1C variant was associated with V-gene and J-gene trimming of TCR beta chains, and the association was replicated in an independent cohort. Several of the top co-occurrence clusters appeared to be linked to parvovirus B19, influenza, CMV and Epstein-Barr virus, according to a later analysis. According to a later genetic analysis, donors in an Asian-associated ancestry cluster had fewer N-insertions in productive TCRs than the approximately 650-donor mean. A later analysis found that HLA-associated TCR beta chains were more clonally expanded and had lower generation probabilities than equally common non-associated chains. Correlated functional status among segregating V segments might be attributable to linkage disequilibrium, but an unknown experimental factor could not be ruled out.

The cohort was made up of approximately 700 healthy bone marrow donors. All cohort members were sampled while nominally healthy, although unrecorded immune exposures were likely present. The donor was CMV seropositive and was included in the group of 270 or so seropositive cohort members. A peripheral blood sample was provided by each donor, and peripheral blood mononuclear cells were used for TCR beta sequencing. Genomic DNA extraction from the blood cell samples was performed with the Qiagen DNeasy Blood Extraction Kit. The TCR sequence derives from a man under 40 in good health and CMV-seropositive. The source material was PBMCs.

CDR3 sequence: CAWRAPGSQPQHF. The bases are TGTGCCTGGAGGGCCCCCGGGTCCCAGCCCCAGCATTTT. The chain uses TRBV30 and TRBJ1-5; the D gene identity is not certain. Spanning cysteine to phenylalanine, the CDR3 consists of 13 amino acids. The only DNA kept is the CDR3, 39 bases in frame from the first base. CDR1 and CDR2 are read off the germline V gene (reference sequence) as GTSNPN and SVGIG. V drops 3 bases and J drops 7 bases, leaving 13 bases in between. The entire variable domain, with the stretches around the CDR3 drawn from the reference TRBV30 and TRBJ1-5 proteins, is SQTIHQWPATLVQPVGSPLSLECTVEGTSNPNLYWYRQAAGRGLQLLFYSVGIGQISSEVPQNLSASRPQDRQFILSSKKLLLSDSGFYLCAWRAPGSQPQHFGDGTRLSIL.